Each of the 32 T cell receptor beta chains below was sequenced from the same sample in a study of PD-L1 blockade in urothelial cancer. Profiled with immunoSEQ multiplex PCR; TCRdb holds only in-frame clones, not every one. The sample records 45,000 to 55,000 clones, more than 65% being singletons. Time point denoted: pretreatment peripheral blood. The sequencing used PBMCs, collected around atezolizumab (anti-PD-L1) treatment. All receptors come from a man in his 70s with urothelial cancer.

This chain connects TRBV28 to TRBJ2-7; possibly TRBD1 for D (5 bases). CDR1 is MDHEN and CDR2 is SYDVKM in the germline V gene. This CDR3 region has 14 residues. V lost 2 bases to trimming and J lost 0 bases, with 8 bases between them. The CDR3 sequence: CASSLQGYSYEQYF. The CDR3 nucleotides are TGTGCCAGCAGTTTACAGGGCTACTCCTACGAGCAGTACTTC.

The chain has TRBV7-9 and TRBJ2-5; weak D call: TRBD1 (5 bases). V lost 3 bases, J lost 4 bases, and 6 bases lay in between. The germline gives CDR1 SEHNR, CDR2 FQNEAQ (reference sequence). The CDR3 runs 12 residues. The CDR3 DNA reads TGTGCCAGCAGCTTCCAGGGAGAGACCCAGTACTTC. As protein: CASSFQGETQYF.

CDR3 coding DNA: TGTGCCAGCAGTGAACTAGTAGCGGGAGTTACTGAGCAGTTCTTC. This gives the protein CASSELVAGVTEQFF. The chain employs TRBV2 and TRBJ2-1, with 9 bases aligning to TRBD2. Unmatched junction bases numbered 8, after V lost 2 bases and J lost 9 bases. This CDR3 has 15 residues. Germline CDR1 is SNHLY and CDR2 is FYNNEI.

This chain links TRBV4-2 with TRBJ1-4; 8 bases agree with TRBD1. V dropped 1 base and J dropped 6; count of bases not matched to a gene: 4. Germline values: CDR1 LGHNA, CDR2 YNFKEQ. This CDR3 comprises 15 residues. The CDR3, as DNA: TGTGCCAGCAGCCAAGCAGGGGGCTGGGATGAAAAACTGTTTTTT. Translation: CASSQAGGWDEKLFF.

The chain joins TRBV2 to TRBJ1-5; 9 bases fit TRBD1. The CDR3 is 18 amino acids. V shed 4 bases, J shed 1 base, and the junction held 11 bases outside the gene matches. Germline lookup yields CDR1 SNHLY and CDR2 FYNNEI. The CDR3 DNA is TGTGCCAGCAGTGCTTTTCAATTAGGGACAGGGAGCAATCAGCCCCAGCATTTT. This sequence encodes CASSAFQLGTGSNQPQHF.

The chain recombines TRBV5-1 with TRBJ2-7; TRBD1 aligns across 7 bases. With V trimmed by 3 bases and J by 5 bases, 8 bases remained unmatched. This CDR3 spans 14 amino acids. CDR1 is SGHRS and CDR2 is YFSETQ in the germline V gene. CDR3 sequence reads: CASSSQTGRDEQYF. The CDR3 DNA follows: TGCGCCAGCAGCTCCCAGACAGGGCGTGACGAGCAGTACTTC.

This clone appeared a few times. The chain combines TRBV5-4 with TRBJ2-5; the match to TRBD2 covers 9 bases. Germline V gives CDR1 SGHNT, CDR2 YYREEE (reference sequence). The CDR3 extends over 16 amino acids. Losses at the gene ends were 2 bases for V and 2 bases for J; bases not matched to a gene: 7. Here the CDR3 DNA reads TGTGCCAGCAGCTTAATAGCGGGAGAGAGGCAAGAGACCCAGTACTTC. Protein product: CASSLIAGERQETQYF.

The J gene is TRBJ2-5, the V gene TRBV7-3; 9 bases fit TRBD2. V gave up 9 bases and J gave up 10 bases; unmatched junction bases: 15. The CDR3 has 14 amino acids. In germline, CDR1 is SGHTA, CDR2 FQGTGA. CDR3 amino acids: CASGRGLAFVGQYF. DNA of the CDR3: TGTGCCAGTGGGAGGGGACTAGCTTTTGTCGGCCAGTACTTC.

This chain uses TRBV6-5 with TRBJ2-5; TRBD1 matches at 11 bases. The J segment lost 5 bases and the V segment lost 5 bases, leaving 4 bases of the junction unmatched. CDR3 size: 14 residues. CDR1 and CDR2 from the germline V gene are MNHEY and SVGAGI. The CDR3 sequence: CASSGQGAGETQYF. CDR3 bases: TGTGCCAGCAGTGGACAGGGGGCTGGGGAGACCCAGTACTTC.

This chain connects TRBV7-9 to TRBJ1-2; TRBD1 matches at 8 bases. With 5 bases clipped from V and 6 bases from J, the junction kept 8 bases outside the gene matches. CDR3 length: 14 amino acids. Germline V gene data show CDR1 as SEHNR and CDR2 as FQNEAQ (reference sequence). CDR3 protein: CASSRGRTGNGYTF. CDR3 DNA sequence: TGTGCCAGCAGCCGAGGCAGGACAGGGAATGGCTACACCTTC.

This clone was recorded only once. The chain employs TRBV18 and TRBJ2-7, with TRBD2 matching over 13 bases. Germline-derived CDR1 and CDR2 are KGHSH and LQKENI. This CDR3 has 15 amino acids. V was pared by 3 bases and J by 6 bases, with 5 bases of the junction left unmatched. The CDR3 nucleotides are TGTGCCAGCTCACCTGGACTAGCGGGAGTGGGCGAGCAGTACTTC. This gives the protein CASSPGLAGVGEQYF.

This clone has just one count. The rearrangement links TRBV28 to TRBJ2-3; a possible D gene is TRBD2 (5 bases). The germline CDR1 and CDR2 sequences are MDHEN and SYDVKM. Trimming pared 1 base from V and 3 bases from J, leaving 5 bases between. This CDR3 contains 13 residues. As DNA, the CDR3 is TGTGCCAGCAGTTTATCGGGGACAGATACGCAGTATTTT. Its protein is CASSLSGTDTQYF.

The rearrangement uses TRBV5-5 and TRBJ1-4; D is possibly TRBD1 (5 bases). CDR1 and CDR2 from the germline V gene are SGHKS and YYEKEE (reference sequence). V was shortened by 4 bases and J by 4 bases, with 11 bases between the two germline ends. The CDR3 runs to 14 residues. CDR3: CASSLGPLNEKLFF. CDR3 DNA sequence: TGTGCCAGCAGCCTGGGGCCTCTTAATGAAAAACTGTTTTTT.

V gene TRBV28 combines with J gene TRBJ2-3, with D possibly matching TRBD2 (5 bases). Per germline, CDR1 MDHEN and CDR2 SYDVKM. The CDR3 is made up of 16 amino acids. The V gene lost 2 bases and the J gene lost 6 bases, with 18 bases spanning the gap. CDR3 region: CASSLSGYDLGDTQYF. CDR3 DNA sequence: TGTGCCAGCAGTTTAAGCGGTTACGATTTGGGGGATACGCAGTATTTT.

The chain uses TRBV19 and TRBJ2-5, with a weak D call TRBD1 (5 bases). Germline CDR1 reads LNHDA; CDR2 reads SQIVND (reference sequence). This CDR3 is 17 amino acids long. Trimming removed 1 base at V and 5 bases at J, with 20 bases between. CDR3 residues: CASSIVGPRPTGETQYF. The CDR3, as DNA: TGTGCCAGTAGTATAGTGGGGCCCAGGCCTACCGGGGAGACCCAGTACTTC.

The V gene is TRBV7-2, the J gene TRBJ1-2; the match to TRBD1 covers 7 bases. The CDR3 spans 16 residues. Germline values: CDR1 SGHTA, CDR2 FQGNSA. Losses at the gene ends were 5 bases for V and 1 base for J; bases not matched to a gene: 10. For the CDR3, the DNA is TGTGCCAGCAGCCTCCAGACAGGGAGTTTTAACTATGGCTACACCTTC. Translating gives CASSLQTGSFNYGYTF. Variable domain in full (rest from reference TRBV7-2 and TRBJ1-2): GAGVSQSPSNKVTEKGKDVELRCDPISGHTALYWYRQSLGQGLEFLIYFQGNSAPDKSGLPSDRFSAERTGGSVSTLTIQRTQQEDSAVYLCASSLQTGSFNYGYTFGSGTRLTVV.

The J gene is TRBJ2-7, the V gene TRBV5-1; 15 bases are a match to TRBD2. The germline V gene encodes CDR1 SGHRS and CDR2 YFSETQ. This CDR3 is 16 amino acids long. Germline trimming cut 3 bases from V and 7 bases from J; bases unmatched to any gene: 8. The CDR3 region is CASSSGTSGRMEEQYF. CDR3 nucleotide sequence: TGCGCCAGCAGCTCCGGGACTAGCGGGAGGATGGAAGAGCAGTACTTC.

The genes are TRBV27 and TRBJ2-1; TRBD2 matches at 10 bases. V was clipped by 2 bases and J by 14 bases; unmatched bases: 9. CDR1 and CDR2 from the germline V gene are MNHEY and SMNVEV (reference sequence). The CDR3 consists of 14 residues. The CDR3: CASSLARLAGVEFF. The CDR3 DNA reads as TGTGCCAGCAGTTTAGCCCGGCTAGCGGGAGTAGAGTTCTTC.

The CDR3 DNA reads TGTGCCAGCAGCGGAGGACAGGGCCACGAGCAGTACTTC. Amino acid sequence: CASSGGQGHEQYF. The chain has TRBV28 and TRBJ2-7; TRBD1 agrees at 8 bases. The CDR3 runs to 13 residues. The germline CDR1 and CDR2 sequences are MDHEN and SYDVKM. Trimming removed 6 bases from V and 5 bases from J; junction bases left unmatched: 6.

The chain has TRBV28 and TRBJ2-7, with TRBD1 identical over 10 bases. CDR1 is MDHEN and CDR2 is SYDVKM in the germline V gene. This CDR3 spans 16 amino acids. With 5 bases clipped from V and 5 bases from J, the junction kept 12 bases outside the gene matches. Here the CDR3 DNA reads TGTGCCAGCAGTATTACCGGGACAGGGGCTCTTAACGAGCAGTACTTC. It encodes CASSITGTGALNEQYF. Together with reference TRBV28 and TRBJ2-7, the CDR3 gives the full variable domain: DVKVTQSSRYLVKRTGEKVFLECVQDMDHENMFWYRQDPGLGLRLIYFSYDVKMKEKGDIPEGYSVSREKKERFSLILESASTNQTSMYLCASSITGTGALNEQYFGPGTRLTVT.

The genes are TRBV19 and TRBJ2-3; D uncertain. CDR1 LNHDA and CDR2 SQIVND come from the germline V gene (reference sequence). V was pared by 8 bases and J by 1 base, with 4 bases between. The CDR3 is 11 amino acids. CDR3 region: CASPCTDTQYF. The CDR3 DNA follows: TGTGCCAGTCCCTGCACAGATACGCAGTATTTT.

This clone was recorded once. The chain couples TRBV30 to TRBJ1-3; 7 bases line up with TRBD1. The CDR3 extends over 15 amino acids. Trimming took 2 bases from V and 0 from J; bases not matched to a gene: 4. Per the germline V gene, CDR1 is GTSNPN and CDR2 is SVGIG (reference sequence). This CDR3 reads CAWSHGTVSGNTIYF. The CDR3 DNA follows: TGTGCCTGGAGTCATGGGACAGTCTCTGGAAACACCATATATTTT.

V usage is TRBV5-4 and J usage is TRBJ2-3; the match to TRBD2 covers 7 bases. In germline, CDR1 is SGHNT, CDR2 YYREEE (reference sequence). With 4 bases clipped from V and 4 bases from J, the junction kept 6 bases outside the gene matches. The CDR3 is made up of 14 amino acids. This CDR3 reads CASSLGGRPDTQYF. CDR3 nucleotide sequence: TGTGCCAGCAGCCTGGGGGGGAGGCCAGATACGCAGTATTTT.

The chain's CDR3 is CASSLAKTTGVEKLFF. The CDR3 DNA sequence: TGCGCCAGCAGCTTGGCAAAGACGACAGGGGTTGAAAAACTGTTTTTT. The chain couples TRBV5-1 to TRBJ1-4, with 8 positions matching TRBD1. The junction had 8 bases not matched to a gene; V was cut back by 0 bases and J by 7 bases. The germline V gene encodes CDR1 SGHRS and CDR2 YFSETQ. CDR3 length: 16 residues.

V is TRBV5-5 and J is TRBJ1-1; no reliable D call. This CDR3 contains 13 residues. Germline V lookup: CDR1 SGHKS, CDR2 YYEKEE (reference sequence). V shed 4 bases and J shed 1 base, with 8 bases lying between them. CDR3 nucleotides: TGTGCCAGCAGCGCACAGTCGAACACTGAAGCTTTCTTT. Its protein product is CASSAQSNTEAFF.

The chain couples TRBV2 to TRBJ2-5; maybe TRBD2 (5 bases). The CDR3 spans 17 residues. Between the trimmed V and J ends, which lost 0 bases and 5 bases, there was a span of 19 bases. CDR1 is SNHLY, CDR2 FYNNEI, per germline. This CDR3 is CASSEAWLAGGQETQYF. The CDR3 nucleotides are TGTGCCAGCAGTGAAGCGTGGCTAGCCGGAGGTCAGGAGACCCAGTACTTC.

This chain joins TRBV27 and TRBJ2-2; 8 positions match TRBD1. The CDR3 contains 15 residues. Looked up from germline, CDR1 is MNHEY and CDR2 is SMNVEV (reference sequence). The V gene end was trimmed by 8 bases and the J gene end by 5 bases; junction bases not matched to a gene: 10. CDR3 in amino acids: CASGIGQGGTGELFF. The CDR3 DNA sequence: TGTGCCAGCGGGATAGGACAGGGAGGAACCGGGGAGCTGTTTTTT.

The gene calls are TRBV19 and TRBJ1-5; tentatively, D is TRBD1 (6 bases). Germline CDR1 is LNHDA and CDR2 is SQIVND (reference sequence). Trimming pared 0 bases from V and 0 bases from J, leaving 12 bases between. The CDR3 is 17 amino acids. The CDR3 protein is CASSIDHREYSNQPQHF. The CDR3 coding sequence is TGTGCCAGTAGTATAGATCACAGGGAATATAGCAATCAGCCCCAGCATTTT. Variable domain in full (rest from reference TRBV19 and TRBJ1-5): DGGITQSPKYLFRKEGQNVTLSCEQNLNHDAMYWYRQDPGQGLRLIYYSQIVNDFQKGDIAEGYSVSREKKESFPLTVTSAQKNPTAFYLCASSIDHREYSNQPQHFGDGTRLSIL.

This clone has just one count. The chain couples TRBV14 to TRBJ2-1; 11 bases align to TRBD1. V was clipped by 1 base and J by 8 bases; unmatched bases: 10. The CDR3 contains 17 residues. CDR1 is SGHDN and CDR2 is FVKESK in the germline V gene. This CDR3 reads CASSQVYLDRGLHEQFF. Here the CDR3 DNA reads TGTGCCAGCAGCCAAGTCTATCTGGACAGGGGGCTCCATGAGCAGTTCTTC.

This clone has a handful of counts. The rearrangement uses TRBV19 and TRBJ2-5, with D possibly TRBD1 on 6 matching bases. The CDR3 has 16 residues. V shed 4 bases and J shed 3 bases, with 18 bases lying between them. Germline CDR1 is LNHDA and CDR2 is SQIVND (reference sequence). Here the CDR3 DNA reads TGTGCCAGTAGTACGGACAGCCGACCCGGAGAAGAGACCCAGTACTTC. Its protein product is CASSTDSRPGEETQYF.

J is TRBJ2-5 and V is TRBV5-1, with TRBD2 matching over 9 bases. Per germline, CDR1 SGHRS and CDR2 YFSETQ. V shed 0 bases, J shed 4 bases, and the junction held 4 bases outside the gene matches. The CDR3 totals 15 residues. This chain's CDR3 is CASSLGLAGTETQYF. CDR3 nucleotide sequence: TGCGCCAGCAGCTTGGGGCTAGCGGGAACAGAGACCCAGTACTTC.

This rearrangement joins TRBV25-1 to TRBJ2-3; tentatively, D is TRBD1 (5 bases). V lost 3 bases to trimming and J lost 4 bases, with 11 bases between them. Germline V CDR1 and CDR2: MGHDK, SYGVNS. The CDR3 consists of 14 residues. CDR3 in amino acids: CASSDPVRADTQYF. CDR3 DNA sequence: TGTGCCAGCAGTGACCCTGTCAGGGCAGATACGCAGTATTTT.